This is a list of T cell receptor beta chains from one sample in a study of T cell repertoires in cytomegalovirus infection. Their cognate antigens are unknown. Each CDR3 protein is one row after TCRdb ran MiXCR on the reads. The sample contains about 52,000 distinct CDR3 sequences, roughly a fifth of which appear only once. Sequenced here: CD8+ T cells from cultured PBMCs, sampled from culture after CMV antigen stimulation. The receptors originated from a human donor in good health (CMV status not recorded). Some clones in this sample may be carry-over from other donors' samples. The CDR3 runs from the conserved cysteine through the conserved F or W. A D gene is named only where the DNA matches it firmly. The size of a clone is reported for some rows only, either as once, few or many, or as a class for expanded clones.

few	TRBV7-8	TRBJ2-7	TRBD1	TGTGCCAGCAGCTTAGTACCGGACAGGGACCGTAGGCCCTACGAGCAGTACTTC	CASSLVPDRDRRPYEQYF
few	TRBV11-2	TRBJ2-1	NA	TGTGCCAGCAGCTTAGAGGCAGATTACAATGAGCAGTTCTTC	CASSLEADYNEQFF
few	TRBV7-8	TRBJ1-1	NA	TGTGCCAGCAGCCGAACCGCCGGACGGGTAGAAGCTTTCTTT	CASSRTAGRVEAFF
few	TRBV4-1	TRBJ1-5	TRBD1	TGCGCCAGCAGCCACGGGACAGGGACGCGCAATCAGCCCCAGCATTTT	CASSHGTGTRNQPQHF
many	TRBV4-1	TRBJ1-2	NA	TGCGCCAGCAGCCAAGATAGGGTGACGGGTGGCTACACCTTC	CASSQDRVTGGYTF
NA	TRBV7-6	TRBJ1-3	NA	TGTGCCAGCAGGAACCCGGGGACGGAGGCTGGAAACACCATATATTTT	CASRNPGTEAGNTIYF
NA	TRBV20-1	TRBJ2-3	TRBD2	TGCAGTGCTGGTCTAGCGGGGGGTGACTCTAGCACAGATACGCAGTATTTT	CSAGLAGGDSSTDTQYF
NA	TRBV11-2	TRBJ2-5	TRBD1	TGTGCCAGCAGCTCGACAGGGGGGGAGACCCAGTACTTC	CASSSTGGETQYF
NA	TRBV7-8	TRBJ1-5	NA	TGTGCCAGCAGCTTAGAGCCTCCCAGGACCATCGGCCACAATCAGCCCCAGCATTTT	CASSLEPPRTIGHNQPQHF
NA	TRBV5-6	TRBJ2-7	NA	TGTGCCAGCAGCCCCACGAACCAGGGCGTCCACGAGCAGTACTTC	CASSPTNQGVHEQYF
few	TRBV29-1	TRBJ2-2	NA	TGCAGCGTTGAAGAACGAACCAAACAGGGTTACGTTGCCGGGGAGCTGTTTTTT	CSVEERTKQGYVAGELFF
NA	TRBV27	TRBJ2-7	TRBD1	TGTGCCAGCAGTTTGGGCAGGGGGCCCTACGAGCAGTACTTC	CASSLGRGPYEQYF